These T cell receptor beta chains were read from a single sample in a study of identical twins. TCRdb re-analysed the 5' RACE reads in MiXCR, keeping a single row per CDR3 protein. This sample has over 250,000 distinct CDR3 sequences, with roughly 9% found just once. These records were also assigned to another study, of yellow fever vaccine responses in identical twins.

The sample taken for sequencing was CD8+ T cells sorted from blood. These receptors originate from a young woman in good health. Each CDR3 is given without its conserved first and last residue. A D gene is named only where the DNA matches it firmly.

V	D	J	CDR3
TRBV4-1	TRBD1	TRBJ2-7	ASSQVPGQDVTSSYEQY
TRBV7-8	.	TRBJ2-7	ASSPTQDGSYEQY
TRBV11-2	TRBD1	TRBJ2-7	ASSLVTMTGVRNEQY
TRBV7-7	.	TRBJ2-1	ASSLTDRELYNEQF
TRBV7-9	.	TRBJ2-3	ASSRTDRSTDTQY
TRBV27	TRBD1	TRBJ2-7	ASSFKTGGLEQY
TRBV5-1	.	TRBJ2-7	ASRKAGALDYEQY
TRBV20-1	.	TRBJ2-3	SAITGFFSTDTQY
TRBV2	TRBD2	TRBJ2-7	ASNLPSGGAPPSYEQY
TRBV9	.	TRBJ2-1	ASSVRDLSISYNEQF
TRBV4-2	.	TRBJ2-2	ASSQGGRDTGELF
TRBV11-2	.	TRBJ2-5	ASRSRLGAETQY
TRBV28	TRBD1	TRBJ2-7	ASSSDWDSVSWEQY
TRBV30	.	TRBJ2-5	AWRTRAEETQY
TRBV12-3/TRBV12-4	TRBD2	TRBJ2-1	ASSFSGGTYNEQF
TRBV20-1	.	TRBJ2-4	SATEGVAKNIQY
TRBV7-9	TRBD2	TRBJ2-7	ASSTTSGDIYEQY
TRBV19	.	TRBJ2-7	ASSIPLSAGVYEQY
TRBV28	.	TRBJ2-3	ASSLSRTRPL
TRBV29-1	.	TRBJ2-5	SVDGRSNLQETQY
TRBV4-3	.	TRBJ2-3	ASSQDRGRSTDTQY
TRBV13	.	TRBJ2-3	ASTPRRSTDTQY
TRBV11-2	.	TRBJ2-3	ASSRFTDTQY
TRBV27	TRBD2	TRBJ2-3	ASSDGWRGNTDTQY
TRBV4-2	.	TRBJ2-6	ASSQLDSAYGANVLT
TRBV24-1	.	TRBJ1-1	ATSDFWTLNTEAF
TRBV10-3	.	TRBJ2-7	AIRKTSYEQY
TRBV12-3/TRBV12-4	.	TRBJ1-5	ASSFDRSNQPQH
TRBV20-1	TRBD2	TRBJ2-1	SAGLLAEGNNEQF
TRBV29-1	.	TRBJ1-1	SVRGALNTEAF
TRBV12-3/TRBV12-4	.	TRBJ2-3	ASSFPGLHTDTQY
TRBV7-9	.	TRBJ2-7	ASSPPESSYEQY
TRBV10-2	.	TRBJ2-7	ASSGSPENYEQY
TRBV11-1	TRBD2	TRBJ2-5	ASSFWGSGSLWQETQY
TRBV9	TRBD2	TRBJ2-2	ASTGLVTGELF
TRBV10-3	.	TRBJ1-5	AIGLVSNQPQH
TRBV4-2	.	TRBJ2-7	ASSQDWGHEQY
TRBV29-1	TRBD2	TRBJ2-5	SVEKASSGGIGAQY
TRBV19	.	TRBJ2-7	ASSMYGSSYEQY
TRBV7-9	.	TRBJ2-2	ASSSDSSLDTGELF
TRBV6-2/TRBV6-3	.	TRBJ2-7	ASSPLNEQY
TRBV12-3/TRBV12-4	TRBD1	TRBJ1-4	ASSLWTGVGKLF
TRBV6-4	.	TRBJ2-1	ASSDGTDYNEQF
TRBV20-1	.	TRBJ2-2	SARDSAENTGELF
TRBV13	.	TRBJ2-7	ASSLGQLLYEQY
TRBV28	TRBD2	TRBJ2-7	ASSLVTTGTRSYEQY
TRBV10-3	TRBD1	TRBJ2-7	AISDRGRMNEQY
TRBV4-3	TRBD1	TRBJ2-1	ASSQARGQYNEQF
TRBV5-4	.	TRBJ2-2	ASSFQGSTGELF
TRBV29-1	.	TRBJ2-1	SIGARGEPNEQF
TRBV10-1	TRBD2	TRBJ2-1	ASSEALAGKDNEQF
TRBV11-2	.	TRBJ2-1	ASSFATKNEQF
TRBV20-1	.	TRBJ2-7	SARKTGYSYEQY